This T cell receptor (beta chain) was found in a study of cytomegalovirus exposure and HLA in healthy donors. Whole-study context: HLA-typed donors contributed around 82 million unique TCRs, which were held in an early data release.

This PCR relied on a set of 60 Vbeta primers and 13 Jbeta primers. Assay: immunoSEQ multiplex PCR; the TCRdb copy retains only in-frame clones and omits some. The sample lists 84,000 or so clones; around 77% were seen once. As to this clone: The antigen is not known.

Study-wide points: Among TCR beta chains, those listed as cytomegalovirus-associated numbered approximately 150. High specificity and sensitivity for cytomegalovirus status were reported for the classifier.

The length of the CDR3 is 13 residues. V was pared by 4 bases and J by 1 base, with 7 bases between. Germline CDR1 reads KGHSH; CDR2 reads LQKENI. V and J are TRBV18 and TRBJ1-1, with D hard to call. This receptor was identified in a man between 45 and 60 years old in good health and CMV-seronegative. The sample was PBMCs. CDR3: CASSQGENTEAFF. Here the CDR3 DNA reads TGTGCCAGCTCACAAGGAGAGAACACTGAAGCTTTCTTT.